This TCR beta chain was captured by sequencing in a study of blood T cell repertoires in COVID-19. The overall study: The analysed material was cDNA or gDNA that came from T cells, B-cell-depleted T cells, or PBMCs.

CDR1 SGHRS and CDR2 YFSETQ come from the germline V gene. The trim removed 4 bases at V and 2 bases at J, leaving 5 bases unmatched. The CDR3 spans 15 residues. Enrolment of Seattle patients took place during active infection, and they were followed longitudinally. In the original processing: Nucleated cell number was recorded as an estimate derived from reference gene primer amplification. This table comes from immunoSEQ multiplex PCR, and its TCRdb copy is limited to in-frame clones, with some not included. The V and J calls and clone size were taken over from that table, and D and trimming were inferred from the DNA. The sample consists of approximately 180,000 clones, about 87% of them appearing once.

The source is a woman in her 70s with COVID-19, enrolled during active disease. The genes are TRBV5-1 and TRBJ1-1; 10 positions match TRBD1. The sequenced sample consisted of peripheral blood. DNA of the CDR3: TGCGCCAGCAGCCTGACAGGGGGCAGAAACACTGAAGCTTTCTTT. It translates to CASSLTGGRNTEAFF.